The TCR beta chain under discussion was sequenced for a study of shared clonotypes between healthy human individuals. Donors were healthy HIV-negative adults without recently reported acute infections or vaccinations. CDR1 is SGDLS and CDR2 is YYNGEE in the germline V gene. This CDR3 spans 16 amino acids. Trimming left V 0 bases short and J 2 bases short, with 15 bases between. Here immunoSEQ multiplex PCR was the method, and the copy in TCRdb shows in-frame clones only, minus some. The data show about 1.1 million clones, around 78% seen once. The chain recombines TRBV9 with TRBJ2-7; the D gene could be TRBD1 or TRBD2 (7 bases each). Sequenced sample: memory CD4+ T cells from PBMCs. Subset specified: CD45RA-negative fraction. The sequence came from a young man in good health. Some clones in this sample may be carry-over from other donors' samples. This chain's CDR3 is CASSVGRGGAPYEQYF. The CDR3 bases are TGTGCCAGCAGCGTAGGCAGGGGGGGAGCCCCCTACGAGCAGTACTTC.